These 6 T cell receptor beta chains originate from one sample sequenced in a study of vaccination effects on CD4 cells after COVID-19. Before sequencing, viral peptide pools were used by the ViraFEST assay to expand antigen-specific CD4+ T cells. Cultured cells yielded isolated CD4+ T cells after 10 days. The participants, recipients of two vaccine doses, got either BNT162b2 or mRNA-1273. The antigens for these receptors are not known. Only in-frame clones appear in the TCRdb table, and some are missing; sequencing was by immunoSEQ multiplex PCR. The sample includes some 61,000 clones, under 85% of them seen just once. The specimen was CD4+ T cells from PBMCs cultured with HCoV-OC43 spike peptides, collected after COVID-19 vaccination. Subset specified: HCoV-OC43 spike overlapping peptide pool stimulation. All receptors come from a human donor who received a COVID-19 vaccine.

The chain joins TRBV10-3 to TRBJ2-3, with 10 bases aligning to TRBD1. The CDR3 is 16 amino acids. The germline V gene encodes CDR1 ENHRY and CDR2 SYGVKD. J lost 4 bases, V lost 5 bases, and 9 bases had no gene match. CDR3 sequence (DNA): TGTGCCATCAGTTCCAGACAGGGGGCAGGCGCAGATACGCAGTATTTT. Residues: CAISSRQGAGADTQYF.

Here the CDR3 reads CASSPDRGNTEAFF. The CDR3 DNA follows: TGTGCCAGCAGTCCGGACAGGGGGAACACTGAAGCTTTCTTT. This chain links TRBV28 with TRBJ1-1; 9 bases align to TRBD1. The CDR3 covers 14 residues. Per germline, CDR1 MDHEN and CDR2 SYDVKM. V shed 5 bases and J 1 base; nucleotides not matched to a gene: 2.

This clone appeared once. The chain carries TRBV5-5 and TRBJ2-7; D might be TRBD1 (7 bases). Trimming removed 4 bases at V and 2 bases at J, with 16 bases between. The germline gives CDR1 SGHKS, CDR2 YYEKEE (reference sequence). The CDR3 is 15 amino acids. CDR3 amino acids: CASSRGTEITYEQYV. CDR3 in DNA: TGTGCCAGCAGCCGCGGGACAGAAATTACCTACGAGCAGTACGTC.

The chain is built from TRBV21-1 and TRBJ2-3; whether TRBD2, the table's D call, matches the DNA was not checked. TRBV21-1 is an annotated pseudogene. CDR3 length: 16 residues. The chain's CDR3 is CASSTWTGASEGTQYF. CDR3 nucleotide sequence: TGTGCCAGCAGCACGTGGACCGGCGCTAGCGAGGGTACGCAGTATTTT.

The chain has TRBV7-8 and TRBJ2-7, with D uncertain. CDR1 and CDR2 (germline): SGHVS, FQNEAQ. This CDR3 is 16 amino acids long. The V end lost 0 bases, the J end lost 4 bases, and 16 bases lay between the germline ends. CDR3 protein: CASSLAIPRLDYEQYV. The CDR3 DNA follows: TGTGCCAGCAGCTTAGCCATACCTCGACTGGATTACGAGCAGTACGTC.

The table lists this clone with a count of one. This chain joins TRBV15 and TRBJ2-7; 8 bases align to TRBD2. The CDR3 is 12 amino acids. Germline values: CDR1 LNHNV, CDR2 YYDKDF (reference sequence). V dropped 4 bases and J dropped 11; count of bases not matched to a gene: 7. The CDR3 nucleotides are TGTGCCACCAGCACCTCCGGGAGGGAGAAGTACGTC. This sequence encodes CATSTSGREKYV.